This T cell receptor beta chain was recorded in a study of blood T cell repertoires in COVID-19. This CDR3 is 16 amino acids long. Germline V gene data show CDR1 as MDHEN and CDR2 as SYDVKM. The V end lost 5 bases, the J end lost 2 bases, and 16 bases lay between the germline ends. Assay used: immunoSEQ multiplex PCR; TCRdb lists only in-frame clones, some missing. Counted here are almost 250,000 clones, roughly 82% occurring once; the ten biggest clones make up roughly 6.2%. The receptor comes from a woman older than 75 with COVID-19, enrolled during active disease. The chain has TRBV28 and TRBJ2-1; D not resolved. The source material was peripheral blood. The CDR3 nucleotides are TGTGCCAGCAGTATCACAGATGTCAGTACCTACAATGAGCAGTTCTTC. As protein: CASSITDVSTYNEQFF.